This is a list of T cell receptor beta chains from one sample in a study of shared T cell receptors in the human thymus. Only in-frame clones appear in the TCRdb table, and some are missing; sequencing was by immunoSEQ multiplex PCR. The data show under 700,000 clones, with about 84% seen just once and less than 0.015% held by the top ten. The same sample was also studied in work on human thymus T cells.

Material: thymocytes. The receptors here all came from a boy younger than two with a congenital heart defect. CDR3s include the opening cysteine and the closing phenylalanine or tryptophan. The order of the fields is clone size, V gene, J gene, D gene, CDR3 DNA, CDR3 protein. D genes are given only for firm matches. For some rows the clone size is stated as once, few or many, or as a class when expanded; others skip it.

abundance: once
v_gene: TRBV6-1
j_gene: TRBJ1-5
d_gene: -
CDR3nt: TGTGCCAGCAGTGAGGGACGGGGAGGTAGCAATCAGCCCCAGCATTTT
CDR3aa: CASSEGRGGSNQPQHF

abundance: -
v_gene: TRBV30
j_gene: TRBJ2-3
d_gene: -
CDR3nt: TGTGCCTGGGGGGGACGGGGGATATTCACAGATACGCAGTATTTT
CDR3aa: CAWGGRGIFTDTQYF

abundance: few
v_gene: TRBV28
j_gene: TRBJ2-3
d_gene: TRBD2
CDR3nt: TGTGCCAGCAGTTTGGGGCCTAGCGGGAGGGCCGGGCATACGCAGTATTTT
CDR3aa: CASSLGPSGRAGHTQYF

abundance: -
v_gene: TRBV5-4
j_gene: TRBJ2-7
d_gene: -
CDR3nt: TGTGCCAGCAGCCCAGACAGGCTATACGAGCAGTACTTC
CDR3aa: CASSPDRLYEQYF

abundance: -
v_gene: TRBV27
j_gene: TRBJ2-7
d_gene: TRBD2
CDR3nt: TGTGCCAGCAGTTTAAGGGCTCCGGGACTAGCGGGCTACGAGCAGTACTTC
CDR3aa: CASSLRAPGLAGYEQYF

abundance: once
v_gene: TRBV7-9
j_gene: TRBJ1-2
d_gene: -
CDR3nt: TGTGCCAGCAGCCTTACGTCGGGGGTAGGCTACACCTTC
CDR3aa: CASSLTSGVGYTF

abundance: few
v_gene: TRBV4-1
j_gene: TRBJ1-5
d_gene: -
CDR3nt: TGCGCCAGCAGCCAGGACACCATCCTGAATCAGCCCCAGCATTTT
CDR3aa: CASSQDTILNQPQHF

abundance: -
v_gene: TRBV20-1
j_gene: TRBJ1-1
d_gene: -
CDR3nt: TGCAGTGCTAGTGAGGTCACTGAAGCTTTCTTT
CDR3aa: CSASEVTEAFF

abundance: -
v_gene: TRBV5-8
j_gene: TRBJ2-7
d_gene: -
CDR3nt: TGTGCCAGCAGCTTGGGGTTCGGCGGGTACGAGCAGTACTTC
CDR3aa: CASSLGFGGYEQYF

abundance: -
v_gene: TRBV12-5
j_gene: TRBJ2-1
d_gene: -
CDR3nt: TGTGCTAGTGGTTTCGGGGACACCCGCAATGAGCAGTTCTTC
CDR3aa: CASGFGDTRNEQFF

abundance: -
v_gene: TRBV19
j_gene: TRBJ2-7
d_gene: -
CDR3nt: TGTGCCAGTAGTAATCAGGGTCACGAGCAGTACTTC
CDR3aa: CASSNQGHEQYF

abundance: -
v_gene: TRBV7-9
j_gene: TRBJ2-1
d_gene: TRBD2
CDR3nt: TGTGCCAGCAGCTTAGGACTAGCGGGAGGGCCGGGGCAGTTCTTC
CDR3aa: CASSLGLAGGPGQFF

abundance: once
v_gene: TRBV10-3
j_gene: TRBJ2-7
d_gene: TRBD2
CDR3nt: TGTGCCATCAGTAGCGCTAGCGGGTCCTACGAGCAGTACTTC
CDR3aa: CAISSASGSYEQYF

abundance: -
v_gene: TRBV30
j_gene: TRBJ1-5
d_gene: -
CDR3nt: TGTGCCTGGAGTGTAAGCCCTTATAACTCCGGTCAGCCCCAGCATTTT
CDR3aa: CAWSVSPYNSGQPQHF

abundance: few
v_gene: TRBV27
j_gene: TRBJ1-3
d_gene: TRBD1
CDR3nt: TGTGCCAGCAGATTGCAGGGGGGCTCTGGAAACACCATATATTTT
CDR3aa: CASRLQGGSGNTIYF

abundance: -
v_gene: TRBV15
j_gene: TRBJ2-1
d_gene: TRBD2
CDR3nt: TGTGCCACCAGCCGCTGGACTAGCGGGAAAAATGAGCAGTTCTTC
CDR3aa: CATSRWTSGKNEQFF

abundance: few
v_gene: TRBV27
j_gene: TRBJ1-1
d_gene: TRBD1
CDR3nt: TGTGCCAGCAGTTTAGCCCTAGGACAGGGAGCCCTCGGCACTGAAGCTTTCTTT
CDR3aa: CASSLALGQGALGTEAFF

abundance: -
v_gene: TRBV4-3
j_gene: TRBJ2-1
d_gene: -
CDR3nt: TGCGCCAGCAGCCAAGATCGGAGGGTGGGGAATGAGCAGTTCTTC
CDR3aa: CASSQDRRVGNEQFF

abundance: -
v_gene: TRBV5-1
j_gene: TRBJ1-2
d_gene: -
CDR3nt: TGCGCCAGCCGCAAACGTGGGGCCCGATTTGGCTACACCTTC
CDR3aa: CASRKRGARFGYTF

abundance: -
v_gene: TRBV9
j_gene: TRBJ2-3
d_gene: -
CDR3nt: TGTGCCAGCAGCCCCCGCGCGCAGTATTTT
CDR3aa: CASSPRAQYF

abundance: few
v_gene: TRBV6-5
j_gene: TRBJ1-2
d_gene: TRBD1
CDR3nt: TGTGCCAGCAGCCCGTTCGGGACAGGGAAATATGGCTACACCTTC
CDR3aa: CASSPFGTGKYGYTF

abundance: -
v_gene: TRBV29-1
j_gene: TRBJ2-7
d_gene: TRBD2
CDR3nt: TGCAGCGTGGAGGGGACTAGCGGGACAGGGGACGAGCAGTACTTC
CDR3aa: CSVEGTSGTGDEQYF

abundance: -
v_gene: TRBV15
j_gene: TRBJ2-4
d_gene: TRBD1
CDR3nt: TGTGCCACCAGCAGGAGGGGGACAGGGCTTTATAACAAAAACATTCAGTACTTC
CDR3aa: CATSRRGTGLYNKNIQYF

abundance: -
v_gene: TRBV9
j_gene: TRBJ1-2
d_gene: -
CDR3nt: TGTGCCAGCAGCCTATCCGGGGGGCTGAACTATGGCTACACCTTC
CDR3aa: CASSLSGGLNYGYTF

abundance: -
v_gene: TRBV28
j_gene: TRBJ1-1
d_gene: -
CDR3nt: TGTGCCAGCAGGCCGGGAGAACCTTCCAACACTGAAGCTTTCTTT
CDR3aa: CASRPGEPSNTEAFF

abundance: -
v_gene: TRBV5-4
j_gene: TRBJ2-4
d_gene: -
CDR3nt: TGTGCCAGCAGCCCCTCGGGACTCCAAAACATTCAGTACTTC
CDR3aa: CASSPSGLQNIQYF

abundance: few
v_gene: TRBV5-6
j_gene: TRBJ2-1
d_gene: TRBD1
CDR3nt: TGTGCCAGCAACCTATCCGGACAGGGAAGCTCCTACAATGAGCAGTTCTTC
CDR3aa: CASNLSGQGSSYNEQFF

abundance: -
v_gene: TRBV27
j_gene: TRBJ2-7
d_gene: -
CDR3nt: TGTGCCAGCAGTTTATCGTATAGGGGCTCCTACGAGCAGTACTTC
CDR3aa: CASSLSYRGSYEQYF

abundance: -
v_gene: TRBV4-3
j_gene: TRBJ2-1
d_gene: TRBD2
CDR3nt: TGCGCCAGCAGCCAAGTCGGCGGGAGGGCCCCCAATGAGCAGTTCTTC
CDR3aa: CASSQVGGRAPNEQFF

abundance: -
v_gene: TRBV2
j_gene: TRBJ2-1
d_gene: -
CDR3nt: TGTGCCAGCAGTGGGGGGACAAGGACTTTACGGAATGAGCAGTTCTTC
CDR3aa: CASSGGTRTLRNEQFF

abundance: -
v_gene: TRBV7-2
j_gene: TRBJ1-2
d_gene: -
CDR3nt: TGTGCCAGCAGTCCAGGGTCCTATGGCTACACCTTC
CDR3aa: CASSPGSYGYTF

abundance: -
v_gene: TRBV7-8
j_gene: TRBJ2-7
d_gene: TRBD1
CDR3nt: TGTGCCAGCAGCTTAAGAGACAGGGGGCGGTCTAGCCGAGACTACGAGCAGTACTTC
CDR3aa: CASSLRDRGRSSRDYEQYF

abundance: -
v_gene: TRBV11-2
j_gene: TRBJ1-5
d_gene: -
CDR3nt: TGTGCCAGCGCTCGGGGGGCGAGGAGCAATCAGCCCCAGCATTTT
CDR3aa: CASARGARSNQPQHF

abundance: -
v_gene: TRBV5-4
j_gene: TRBJ2-7
d_gene: TRBD2
CDR3nt: TGTGCCAGCAGCTTGGGAGCGGGACTAGGGTCCTACGAGCAGTACTTC
CDR3aa: CASSLGAGLGSYEQYF

abundance: -
v_gene: TRBV2
j_gene: TRBJ2-1
d_gene: -
CDR3nt: TGTGCCAGCAGTGACTATCAGGGGAATGAGCAGTTCTTC
CDR3aa: CASSDYQGNEQFF

abundance: -
v_gene: TRBV5-6
j_gene: TRBJ2-7
d_gene: TRBD1
CDR3nt: TGTGCCAGCAGCTTGTTTGGGACAGGGGCGGCCGAGCAGTACTTC
CDR3aa: CASSLFGTGAAEQYF

abundance: -
v_gene: TRBV19
j_gene: TRBJ2-7
d_gene: TRBD2
CDR3nt: TGTGCCAGTAGGGTGGCGGGGGGCAAGGGCGAGCAGTACTTC
CDR3aa: CASRVAGGKGEQYF

abundance: -
v_gene: TRBV19
j_gene: TRBJ2-1
d_gene: TRBD2
CDR3nt: TGTGCCAGTAGTGTAACTAGCGGAACGCACAATGAGCAGTTCTTC
CDR3aa: CASSVTSGTHNEQFF

abundance: -
v_gene: TRBV2
j_gene: TRBJ2-4
d_gene: -
CDR3nt: TGTGCCAGCAGTGTTAGCGACGGCATTCAGTACTTC
CDR3aa: CASSVSDGIQYF

abundance: -
v_gene: TRBV6-1
j_gene: TRBJ2-7
d_gene: TRBD1
CDR3nt: TGTGCCAGCAGTGTAAAGGTGGGACAGGGCGCCTACGAGCAGTACTTC
CDR3aa: CASSVKVGQGAYEQYF

abundance: -
v_gene: TRBV28
j_gene: TRBJ1-4
d_gene: TRBD1
CDR3nt: TGTGCCAGCAGTTTGCCTCCGGGACAGATGAATGAAAAACTGTTTTTT
CDR3aa: CASSLPPGQMNEKLFF

abundance: once
v_gene: TRBV27
j_gene: TRBJ2-3
d_gene: -
CDR3nt: TGTGCCAGCAGTTTATCGGTACAGAGCACAGATACGCAGTATTTT
CDR3aa: CASSLSVQSTDTQYF

abundance: few
v_gene: TRBV20-1
j_gene: TRBJ1-3
d_gene: -
CDR3nt: TGCAGTGTCCACTCTGGAAACACCATATATTTT
CDR3aa: CSVHSGNTIYF

abundance: -
v_gene: TRBV19
j_gene: TRBJ2-7
d_gene: -
CDR3nt: TGTGCCAGTAGTAAATCACAGGGAGCGGAGCGAAGTTTGACCTACGAGCAGTACTTC
CDR3aa: CASSKSQGAERSLTYEQYF

abundance: -
v_gene: TRBV28
j_gene: TRBJ1-1
d_gene: -
CDR3nt: TGTGCCAGCAGCCCCGGGGGGGGGAGCACTGAAGCTTTCTTT
CDR3aa: CASSPGGGSTEAFF

abundance: few
v_gene: TRBV15
j_gene: TRBJ2-5
d_gene: TRBD2
CDR3nt: TGTGCCACCAGCGCTAGCGGGAGGGAAAAGACCCAGTACTTC
CDR3aa: CATSASGREKTQYF

abundance: -
v_gene: TRBV27
j_gene: TRBJ1-1
d_gene: -
CDR3nt: TGTGCCAGCAGTTTGGGAGGAAGCACTGAAGCTTTCTTT
CDR3aa: CASSLGGSTEAFF

abundance: -
v_gene: TRBV15
j_gene: TRBJ1-5
d_gene: -
CDR3nt: TGTGCCACCAGCAGAGAATGGCGGAATAGCAATCAGCCCCAGCATTTT
CDR3aa: CATSREWRNSNQPQHF

abundance: -
v_gene: TRBV5-4
j_gene: TRBJ2-2
d_gene: TRBD1
CDR3nt: TGTGCCAGCAGCTTGGGTGACAGGGGAGGAAACACCGGGGAGCTGTTTTTT
CDR3aa: CASSLGDRGGNTGELFF

abundance: -
v_gene: TRBV10-2
j_gene: TRBJ2-2
d_gene: -
CDR3nt: TGCGCCAGCAGTGAAGGGAGCGAGAACACCGGGGAGCTGTTTTTT
CDR3aa: CASSEGSENTGELFF

abundance: -
v_gene: TRBV5-8
j_gene: TRBJ1-2
d_gene: -
CDR3nt: TGTGCCAGCAGCTTTGAACGCGAAACTAACTATGGCTACACCTTC
CDR3aa: CASSFERETNYGYTF